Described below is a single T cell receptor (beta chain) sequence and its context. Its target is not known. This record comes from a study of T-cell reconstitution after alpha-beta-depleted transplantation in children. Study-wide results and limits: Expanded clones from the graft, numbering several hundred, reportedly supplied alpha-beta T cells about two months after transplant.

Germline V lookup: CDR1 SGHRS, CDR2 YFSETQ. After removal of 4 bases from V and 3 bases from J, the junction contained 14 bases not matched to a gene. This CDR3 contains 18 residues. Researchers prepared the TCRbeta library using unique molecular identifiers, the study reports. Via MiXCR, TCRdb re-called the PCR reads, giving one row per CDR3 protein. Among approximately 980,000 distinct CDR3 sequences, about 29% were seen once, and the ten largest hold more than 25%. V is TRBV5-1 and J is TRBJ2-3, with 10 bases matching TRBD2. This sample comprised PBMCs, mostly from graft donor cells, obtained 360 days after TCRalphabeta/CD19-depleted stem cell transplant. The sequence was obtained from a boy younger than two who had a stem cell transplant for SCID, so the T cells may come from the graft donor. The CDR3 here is CASSGNFPGLAWTDTQYF. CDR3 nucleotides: TGCGCCAGCAGCGGAAACTTTCCGGGACTAGCGTGGACAGATACGCAGTATTTT.